The present TCR beta chain was sequenced within a study of beta chain features in type 1 diabetes. Germline V lookup: CDR1 SGHNT, CDR2 YYREEE (reference sequence). The V gene end was trimmed by 0 bases and the J gene end by 4 bases; junction bases not matched to a gene: 5. The CDR3 runs 16 residues. Expressed TCRB transcripts were sequenced after all isolated RNA was converted to cDNA. TCRdb's copy holds only in-frame clones and misses some; the assay was immunoSEQ multiplex PCR. The table lists 150,000 to 180,000 clones, more than 9.5% of them singletons. Whole-study results and caveats: Because the template was cDNA, high-expressing cells might be over-represented. In type 1 diabetes patients, VDJ junctions had fewer insertions; deletions at these junctions were more frequent. Among patients with Type 1 diabetes, TCRB CDR3s were moderately but significantly shorter in every one of the four CD4+ subsets.

Sorting based on CD45RO/CCR7/CD25/CD127/CD95/CD27 separated CD4+ naive, central memory, regulatory and stem cell-like memory cells. Only a few counts were recorded for this clone. The antigen remains unidentified. The TCR comes from a young man in good health. Input material: central memory CD4+ T cells from blood. The chain is built from TRBV5-4 and TRBJ2-2; 8 nucleotides line up with TRBD1. The CDR3 spells CASSLVPGGSTGELFF. CDR3 DNA sequence: TGTGCCAGCAGCTTGGTCCCAGGGGGCTCCACCGGGGAGCTGTTTTTT.